The 7 T cell receptor beta chains below all came from one sample that was sequenced in a study of Ad26.COV2.S vaccination and SARS-CoV-2 variants. Using immunoSEQ multiplex PCR, the repertoire was profiled, and TCRdb retains in-frame clones only, with some absent. The data hold about 480,000 clones, with 87% observed a single time. Treatment specified: around 19 received Ad26.COV2.S at low or high dose, single or two shots; roughly five received placebo; per-sample allocation not given. Sampling was done on day 63 after the first vaccine or placebo injection. Sequencing was performed on peripheral blood, taken in a trial of Ad26.COV2.S vaccine versus placebo. The receptors stem from a person between 18 and 65 years old who received the Ad26.COV2.S COVID-19 vaccine or a placebo.

The chain combines TRBV14 with TRBJ2-1; D might be TRBD1 (5 bases). CDR3 length: 14 amino acids. V was clipped by 4 bases and J by 7 bases, with 14 bases between them. Germline V lookup: CDR1 SGHDN, CDR2 FVKESK. The CDR3 protein is CASSPRGQANEQFF. CDR3 nucleotide sequence: TGTGCCAGCAGCCCGAGAGGACAAGCTAATGAGCAGTTCTTC.

V usage is TRBV29-1 and J usage is TRBJ2-1, with D perhaps matching TRBD1 or TRBD2 (5 bases each). Germline values: CDR1 SQVTM, CDR2 ANQGSEA. This CDR3 region has 11 residues. Trimming took 6 bases from V and 14 from J, leaving 17 bases between them. CDR3 in DNA: TGCAGCGTGCTCGGGACCGGCGGTGAGTTCTTC. As protein: CSVLGTGGEFF.

This chain links TRBV3-1 (or the pseudogene TRBV3-2) with TRBJ2-5; TRBD2 matches 7 bases. Per the germline V gene, CDR1 is LGHDT and CDR2 is YNNKEL (reference sequence). J lost 5 bases, V lost 4 bases, and 10 bases had no gene match. CDR3 length equals 15 residues. CDR3 DNA sequence: TGTGCCAGCAGCCGGTCTTGGGAGGGCCTCGAGACCCAGTACTTC. Its protein is CASSRSWEGLETQYF.

The rearrangement uses TRBV19 and TRBJ2-1; 13 bases are a match to TRBD2. In germline, CDR1 is LNHDA, CDR2 SQIVND (reference sequence). V gave up 3 bases and J gave up 6 bases; unmatched junction bases: 5. The CDR3 totals 16 residues. The chain's CDR3 is CASSIWTSGGFNEQFF. CDR3 in DNA: TGTGCCAGTAGTATTTGGACTAGCGGGGGTTTCAATGAGCAGTTCTTC.

The rearrangement links TRBV4-1 to TRBJ2-7; TRBD2 matches 8 bases. Trimming cost V 4 bases and J 3 bases; bases outside gene matches: 2. Germline CDR1 is MGHRA and CDR2 is YSYEKL. CDR3 length: 13 amino acids. The CDR3 nucleotides read TGCGCCAGCAGCCGTGGGACTAGCTACGAGCAGTACTTC. Its protein is CASSRGTSYEQYF.

The gene calls are TRBV7-9 and TRBJ1-1; no definite D call. The V gene lost 4 bases and the J gene lost 3 bases, with 12 bases spanning the gap. CDR1 is SEHNR and CDR2 is FQNEAQ in the germline V gene (reference sequence). CDR3 length: 14 amino acids. The CDR3 DNA reads as TGTGCCAGCAGCTCGGGATTCGGGGACACTGAAGCTTTCTTT. Translated: CASSSGFGDTEAFF.

This rearrangement joins TRBV5-1 to TRBJ2-7, with 10 positions matching TRBD1. The germline CDR1 and CDR2 sequences are SGHRS and YFSETQ. Trimming took 7 bases from V and 1 from J; bases not matched to a gene: 2. The CDR3 is made up of 13 amino acids. The CDR3 DNA is TGCGCCAGCCGACAGGGGGCTTCCTACGAGCAGTACTTC. This gives the protein CASRQGASYEQYF. The variable domain in full, with the rest retrieved from reference TRBV5-1 and TRBJ2-7, is KAGVTQTPRYLIKTRGQQVTLSCSPISGHRSVSWYQQTPGQGLQFLFEYFSETQRNKGNFPGRFSGRQFSNSRSEMNVSTLELGDSALYLCASRQGASYEQYFGPGTRLTVT.